This is a list of T cell receptor beta chains from one sample in a study of cytomegalovirus exposure and HLA in healthy donors. Generated by immunoSEQ multiplex PCR, the TCRdb table keeps only in-frame clones and is missing some. The sample contains a few hundred thousand clones, approximately 86% of which appear only once. Input material: PBMCs. These receptors were obtained from a man aged 25 to 40 in good health and CMV-seronegative. The CDR3 runs from the conserved cysteine through the conserved F or W. A D gene is named only where the DNA matches it firmly. For some rows the clone size is stated as once, few or many, or as a class when expanded; others skip it.

j_call,clone_size,v_call,d_call,cdr3_nt,cdr3_aa
TRBJ2-1,NA,TRBV30,NA,TGTGCCTGGAGTGTAAGAACAGGGTGGAATGAGCAGTTCTTC,CAWSVRTGWNEQFF
TRBJ2-1,NA,TRBV27,NA,TGTGCCAGCAGTTTATCCTCAACCAGAGGGTACAATGAGCAGTTCTTC,CASSLSSTRGYNEQFF
TRBJ2-7,NA,TRBV5-1,TRBD2,TGCGCCAGCAGCTTGGGACTAGCGGCGACCTACGAGCAGTACTTC,CASSLGLAATYEQYF
TRBJ1-1,once,TRBV19,NA,TGTGCCAGTAGTATAGATCGGGGGGGCATGAACACTGAAGCTTTCTTT,CASSIDRGGMNTEAFF
TRBJ1-6,NA,TRBV18,NA,TGTGCCAGCTCACCAATTGAGGCTAATTCACCCCTCCACTTT,CASSPIEANSPLHF
TRBJ1-1,NA,TRBV5-4,TRBD1,TGTGCCAGCAGCATCGAGGGACAGCTCATGAACACTGAAGCTTTCTTT,CASSIEGQLMNTEAFF
TRBJ2-7,NA,TRBV2,NA,TGTGCCAGCAGTGAAGCGTCCTCAGGTTACGACGAGCAGTACTTC,CASSEASSGYDEQYF
TRBJ1-2,NA,TRBV5-6,TRBD1,TGTGCCAGCAGCTTGGGCGAGACAGGGAGATATGGCTACACCTTC,CASSLGETGRYGYTF
TRBJ1-5,few,TRBV7-8,NA,TGTGCCAGCAGCTTAGAGAGGCAGCTTGATCAGCCCCAGCATTTT,CASSLERQLDQPQHF
TRBJ2-6,NA,TRBV27,TRBD1,TGTGCCAGCAGAGAACTACCGACAGGGTCTGGGGCCAACGTCCTGACTTTC,CASRELPTGSGANVLTF
TRBJ2-7,once,TRBV19,NA,TGTGCCAGTAGTATACAGGGCACAAAAACCTACGAGCAGTACTTC,CASSIQGTKTYEQYF
TRBJ2-1,NA,TRBV14,TRBD2,TGTGCCAGCAGCCAAGAGACTAGCGGGGGGGCAGGTGAGCAGTTCTTC,CASSQETSGGAGEQFF
TRBJ2-1,NA,TRBV5-1,TRBD1,TGCGCCAGCAGCCACACAGGGGATGAGCAGTTCTTC,CASSHTGDEQFF
TRBJ1-6,once,TRBV6-5,NA,TGTGCCAGCAGTAGCCGGGATCGACGGGCTTCACCCCTCCACTTT,CASSSRDRRASPLHF